Below are 30 T cell receptor beta chains sequenced from a single sample in a study of blood T cells in healthy people across ages. A second PCR of 7 to 11 cycles used a sample-barcoded 5' primer and a J-beta primer mix. One entry per CDR3 protein results from TCRdb running MiXCR on the 5' RACE reads. The table shows about 1.8 million distinct CDR3 sequences, with roughly 50% occurring only once. The sequencing sample was made of blood. Receptors were obtained from a woman between 40 and 55 years old in good health.

This clonotype is a singleton in its sample. The gene calls are TRBV7-9 and TRBJ1-2, with TRBD1 as a possible D gene (5 bases). The CDR3 is made up of 19 amino acids. The germline CDR1 and CDR2 sequences are SEHNR and FQNEAQ (reference sequence). The V end lost 5 bases, the J end lost 2 bases, and 27 bases lay between the germline ends. The CDR3: CASSTPTESKAPSNYGYTF. In DNA, the CDR3 is TGTGCCAGCAGCACCCCGACAGAAAGCAAAGCCCCCAGCAACTATGGCTACACCTTC.

V and J are TRBV4-3 and TRBJ1-2; D is unclear. CDR3 length: 16 residues. Germline CDR1 and CDR2: LGHNA and YSLEER. The V gene lost 0 bases and the J gene lost 1 base, with 12 bases spanning the gap. The CDR3 DNA sequence: TGCGCCAGCAGCCAAGAGAGGGCTGCCTTTAACTATGGCTACACCTTC. This codes for CASSQERAAFNYGYTF.

This clonotype has just one count. This chain connects TRBV15 to TRBJ1-2, with TRBD1 matching 10 bases. CDR1 is LNHNV and CDR2 is YYDKDF in the germline V gene (reference sequence). The CDR3 totals 18 residues. V was clipped by 3 bases and J by 4 bases; unmatched bases: 14. CDR3 residues: CATSSPTRGQGRPYGYTF. The CDR3 bases are TGTGCCACCAGCAGCCCAACCCGGGGACAGGGGCGACCCTATGGCTACACCTTC.

This clonotype has just a few counts. The rearrangement joins TRBV21-1 to TRBJ1-2; TRBD1, the table's D call, lacks a check against the DNA. TRBV21-1 is noted as a pseudogene. The CDR3 is 15 residues long. For the CDR3, the DNA is TGTGCCAGCAGCGGACCGATACAGGACACCTATGGCTACACCTTC. Translated: CASSGPIQDTYGYTF.

This clonotype was detected only a few times. The chain is built from TRBV12-3 or TRBV12-4 and TRBJ1-2; no firm D call. The V end was cut by 2 bases, the J end by 7 bases, with 11 bases between. The CDR3 is 13 amino acids. The CDR3 sequence is CASSLSGLGGYTF. The CDR3 nucleotides are TGTGCCAGCAGTTTATCCGGGTTGGGTGGCTACACCTTC.

The CDR3 is CASSVEGGSYEQYF. DNA of the CDR3: TGTGCCAGCAGCGTAGAAGGGGGGTCCTACGAGCAGTACTTC. The chain has TRBV9 and TRBJ2-7; the D call may be TRBD1 or TRBD2 (6 bases each). The CDR3 has 14 amino acids. The V gene's germline CDR1 is SGDLS and CDR2 YYNGEE. V lost 0 bases, J lost 1 base, and 8 bases lay in between.

This chain uses TRBV20-1 with TRBJ1-1; D is undetermined. CDR3 length: 13 residues. V dropped 3 bases and J dropped 3 bases, with 11 bases sitting between them. Germline assignment: CDR1 DFQATT and CDR2 SNEGSKA (reference sequence). As DNA, the CDR3 is TGCAGTGCTAGTGGTCATCGTGACACTGAAGCTTTCTTT. It is translated as CSASGHRDTEAFF.

The sample holds a few counts of this clonotype. The rearrangement uses TRBV28 and TRBJ1-2; unclear D gene. The CDR3 totals 12 residues. Trimming removed 2 bases from V and 8 bases from J, with 9 bases in between. Looked up from germline, CDR1 is MDHEN and CDR2 is SYDVKM. The CDR3 region is CASSLTNLGYTF. The DNA for the CDR3 is TGTGCCAGCAGTTTAACCAACCTAGGCTACACCTTC.

With respect to this clonotype: A much larger clone sits a single nucleotide away, making a read error possible. The chain links TRBV7-2 to TRBJ2-3; the D gene is possibly TRBD1 (6 bases). Germline CDR1 and CDR2: SGHTA and FQGNSA. Trimming removed 8 bases from V and 2 bases from J, with 14 bases in between. CDR3 size: 14 residues. CDR3 coding DNA: TGTGCCAGCGGCTCACAGGGCCCCACAGATACGCAGTATTTT. Translation gives CASGSQGPTDTQYF. The complete variable domain, with remaining parts taken from reference TRBV7-2 and TRBJ2-3, reads GAGVSQSPSNKVTEKGKDVELRCDPISGHTALYWYRQSLGQGLEFLIYFQGNSAPDKSGLPSDRFSAERTGGSVSTLTIQRTQQEDSAVYLCASGSQGPTDTQYFGPGTRLTVL.

The chain links TRBV20-1 to TRBJ2-3; a weak D match, TRBD1 (5 bases). Germline lookup yields CDR1 DFQATT and CDR2 SNEGSKA (reference sequence). The CDR3 totals 14 residues. The ends were cut back, 5 bases at V and 0 bases at J, with 12 bases in the middle. The chain's CDR3 is CSARQRRSTDTQYF. The CDR3 DNA is TGCAGTGCTCGACAGCGAAGAAGCACAGATACGCAGTATTTT.

CDR3 sequence: CATTLGTKGEAFF. The CDR3 nucleotides read TGTGCCACCACCTTGGGGACGAAGGGTGAAGCTTTCTTT. J is TRBJ1-1 and V is TRBV7-2; tentatively, D is TRBD1 (5 bases). CDR3 size: 13 residues. V dropped 10 bases and J dropped 7 bases, with 19 bases sitting between them. Germline-derived CDR1 and CDR2 are SGHTA and FQGNSA.

This chain's CDR3 is CASSYFGDSSGTDTQYF. In DNA, the CDR3 is TGTGCCAGCAGTTACTTCGGGGACTCCAGCGGCACAGATACGCAGTATTTT. The rearrangement links TRBV6-5 to TRBJ2-3; possibly TRBD2 for D (6 bases). The germline V gene encodes CDR1 MNHEY and CDR2 SVGAGI. CDR3 length equals 17 residues. Trimming stripped 1 base from V and 1 base from J, with 15 bases between.

This clonotype has only a few counts. The chain employs TRBV29-1 and TRBJ1-2; unclear D gene. Germline CDR1 and CDR2: SQVTM and ANQGSEA. Trimming shortened V by 3 bases and J by 2 bases, and 7 bases separated the two germline ends. This CDR3 spans 12 amino acids. The CDR3 protein is CSVEIGNYGYTF. DNA of the CDR3: TGCAGCGTTGAGATAGGGAACTATGGCTACACCTTC.

The chain carries TRBV4-3 and TRBJ2-3, with D perhaps TRBD1 (5 bases). V was clipped by 3 bases and J by 4 bases, with 11 bases between them. The CDR3 is made up of 14 amino acids. The germline CDR1 and CDR2 sequences are LGHNA and YSLEER. DNA of the CDR3: TGCGCCAGCAGCCAGAGTAGACAGCCAGATACGCAGTATTTT. Translated: CASSQSRQPDTQYF.

The V call is TRBV4-3, the J call TRBJ2-1; D may correspond to TRBD1 or TRBD2 (5 bases each). The V gene's germline CDR1 is LGHNA and CDR2 YSLEER. Trimming left V 4 bases short and J 2 bases short, with 18 bases between. The CDR3 sequence is 17 residues long. The CDR3 DNA reads as TGCGCCAGCAGCCCCTTCCGGGACGCAGGACCCTACAATGAGCAGTTCTTC. It encodes CASSPFRDAGPYNEQFF.

This clonotype was observed a handful of times. The chain uses TRBV7-2 and TRBJ2-7; D uncertain. The germline V and J ends were trimmed by 3 bases and 0 bases, with 9 bases remaining between them. The CDR3 totals 14 residues. In germline, CDR1 is SGHTA, CDR2 FQGNSA. The CDR3 DNA is TGTGCCAGCAGCTTCGGGTCGGGCTCCTACGAGCAGTACTTC. Protein product: CASSFGSGSYEQYF.

The chain carries TRBV3-1 and TRBJ2-5; 7 positions agree with TRBD2. With the DNA end fitting TRBJ2-7 better, the J assignment may be wrong. Per the germline V gene, CDR1 is LGHDT and CDR2 is YNNKEL (reference sequence). This CDR3 has 15 residues. CDR3 amino acids: CASSPLGGTWYEQYF. Written as DNA, the CDR3 is TGTGCCAGCAGCCCTCTGGGAGGGACGTGGTACGAGCAGTACTTC.

The chain recombines TRBV6-2 or TRBV6-3 with TRBJ2-7, with a tentative D call TRBD2 (6 bases). CDR1 and CDR2 (germline): MNHEY, SVGEGT. CDR3 size: 15 residues. V dropped 4 bases and J dropped 4 bases, with 17 bases sitting between them. CDR3 DNA sequence: TGTGCCAGCAGTTCGACCGGGACTCCAGGATACGAGCAGTACTTC. It codes for CASSSTGTPGYEQYF.

This clonotype was observed a few times. The J gene is TRBJ1-6, the V gene TRBV20-1; 7 bases fit TRBD1. V lost 2 bases, J lost 8 bases, and 9 bases stayed unmatched. Germline V gives CDR1 DFQATT, CDR2 SNEGSKA (reference sequence). There are 15 residues in the CDR3. The CDR3 loop is CSARLAGQSHSPLHF. CDR3 bases: TGCAGTGCTAGACTTGCGGGACAGTCACATTCACCCCTCCACTTT.

V gene TRBV24-1 combines with J gene TRBJ1-5; D might be TRBD1 (5 bases). Trimming cost V 2 bases and J 3 bases, with 13 bases left between them. Germline V gives CDR1 KGHDR, CDR2 SFDVKD. This CDR3 comprises 16 residues. The CDR3 spells CATSDSGSGLNQPQHF. The CDR3 region has the DNA TGTGCCACCAGTGATTCAGGATCAGGGCTCAATCAGCCCCAGCATTTT.

The chain carries TRBV2 and TRBJ1-1, with D unclear. CDR3 length: 13 amino acids. The ends were cut back, 8 bases at V and 3 bases at J, with 13 bases in the middle. The germline gives CDR1 SNHLY, CDR2 FYNNEI. The CDR3 DNA sequence: TGTGCCAGCCTGGCCATCCGAGACACTGAAGCTTTCTTT. Translation gives CASLAIRDTEAFF.

V and J are TRBV10-2 and TRBJ1-5; D gene uncertain. Trimming pared 7 bases from V and 1 base from J, leaving 14 bases between. The CDR3 spans 15 residues. Germline assignment: CDR1 WSHSY and CDR2 SAAADI. Here the CDR3 reads CASKLGGVSNQPQHF. The DNA of the CDR3 is TGCGCCAGCAAGTTGGGTGGGGTAAGCAATCAGCCCCAGCATTTT.

The table lists this clonotype with many counts. The chain carries TRBV7-2 and TRBJ2-7, with TRBD1 matching over 8 bases. J was trimmed by 2 bases and V by 2 bases; bases with no gene match: 2. The CDR3 loop spans 14 amino acids. The germline CDR1 and CDR2 sequences are SGHTA and FQGNSA. CDR3 bases: TGTGCCAGCAGCTTATGGACAGGGACCTACGAGCAGTACTTC. It specifies CASSLWTGTYEQYF.

This CDR3 reads CASSENRGARKETQYF. The CDR3 DNA reads as TGTGCCAGCAGTGAGAATAGGGGGGCCCGGAAAGAGACCCAGTACTTC. This chain connects TRBV2 to TRBJ2-5, with D perhaps given as TRBD1 or TRBD2 (6 bases each). The ends were cut back, 3 bases at V and 3 bases at J, with 17 bases in the middle. The CDR3 runs to 16 residues. CDR1 and CDR2 (germline): SNHLY, FYNNEI.

V and J are TRBV12-3 or TRBV12-4 and TRBJ2-5, with no clear D. The length of the CDR3 is 13 residues. Trimming left V 4 bases short and J 11 bases short, with 17 bases between. The CDR3 spells CASSWWSHNGQYF. In nucleotides, the CDR3 is TGTGCCAGCAGTTGGTGGAGCCACAATGGGCAGTACTTC.

The J gene is TRBJ1-2, the V gene TRBV11-2; no clear D. The CDR3 has 14 residues. Germline V lookup: CDR1 SGHAT, CDR2 FQNNGV. Trimming removed 2 bases at V and 5 bases at J, with 12 bases between. The CDR3 sequence is CASSLTRNPYGYTF. In nucleotides, the CDR3 is TGTGCCAGCAGCTTAACCAGGAACCCGTATGGCTACACCTTC.

This clonotype was counted ten times or more. This rearrangement joins TRBV5-1 to TRBJ1-5, with a weak D call TRBD1 (5 bases). V lost 4 bases, J lost 6 bases, and 11 bases lay in between. The germline V gene encodes CDR1 SGHRS and CDR2 YFSETQ. This CDR3 is 13 amino acids long. The CDR3 DNA reads TGCGCCAGCAGCCCGGACGGGGGTCAGCCCCAGCATTTT. Its translation: CASSPDGGQPQHF.

The chain has TRBV13 and TRBJ2-7, with 12 bases aligning to TRBD2. The end of the DNA aligns better with TRBJ2-4, so the J call may be wrong. CDR1 is PRHDT and CDR2 is FYEKMQ in the germline V gene (reference sequence). The CDR3 is 16 amino acids. The CDR3 sequence is CASSSRLAGAGGIQYF. The DNA of the CDR3 is TGTGCCAGCAGCTCCAGACTAGCGGGGGCCGGGGGCATTCAGTACTTC.

The rearrangement links TRBV11-2 to TRBJ2-7; 8 bases line up with TRBD2. The germline gives CDR1 SGHAT, CDR2 FQNNGV. Losses at the gene ends were 5 bases for V and 4 bases for J; bases not matched to a gene: 10. The CDR3 length is 15 residues. CDR3 DNA: TGTGCCAGCAGCCCAGCGGGAGTAGAGAGGTACGAGCAGTACTTC. Protein: CASSPAGVERYEQYF.

The genes are TRBV12-3 or TRBV12-4 and TRBJ1-6, with D tentatively TRBD1 (5 bases). Trimming left V 3 bases short and J 6 bases short, with 15 bases between. CDR3 length: 16 amino acids. The CDR3 nucleotides read TGTGCCAGCAGTTTGGGGGAGCAGATTTTTAATTCACCCCTCCACTTT. This codes for CASSLGEQIFNSPLHF.